This T cell receptor (beta chain) was sequenced in a study of sequential checkpoint blockade in melanoma. Study information: About two dozen patients had tumor biopsies before treatment and at week 13.

General study results and limits: About 30 times likelier clinical benefit followed increased tumor T-cell fraction and clonality.

CDR1 and CDR2 (germline): LNHDA, SQIVND (reference sequence). This CDR3 is 15 amino acids long. V lost 4 bases, J lost 4 bases, and 5 bases stayed unmatched. Sequenced by immunoSEQ multiplex PCR; TCRdb stores in-frame clones only, minus some. The data show about 18,000 clones, around 24% seen once. A remark on this clone: The antigen is undetermined.

Specified treatment: randomized to nivolumab then ipilimumab (arm A) or the reverse (arm B). The origin of this receptor is a human donor with melanoma. The chain recombines TRBV19 with TRBJ2-1, with TRBD2 matching over 9 bases. The input for sequencing was tumor tissue (inferred from file names), taken from a patient given nivolumab and ipilimumab in sequence. The CDR3 loop reads CASSKLAGQYNEQFF. CDR3 bases: TGTGCCAGTAGTAAGCTAGCGGGGCAATACAATGAGCAGTTCTTC.